Sequencing of this TCR beta chain was carried out in a study of Graves' ophthalmopathy and Graves' hyperthyroidism. No donor had other autoimmune disease, uncontrolled infection, pregnancy or lactation. This clonotype was seen repeatedly, ten times or more. The antigen is unknown. Study-wide results and limits: Appearing in blood as well were most expanded thyroid clonotypes above 0.001 frequency. As the model predicted ophthalmopathy progression, it achieved a sensitivity of 55% to 71% and a specificity of about 72%.

With 1 base removed from V and 4 bases from J, the gap between germline ends came to 8 bases. Germline loops: CDR1 DFQATT, CDR2 SNEGSKA (reference sequence). The CDR3 covers 12 residues. For repertoire sequencing, the TCR beta CDR3 regions were amplified from RNA transcripts. Second-round multiplex PCR came after a first-round RT-PCR that employed HTBI primers. MiXCR, run by TCRdb on the multiplex PCR reads, gives a single entry per CDR3 protein. The table has roughly 1.1 million distinct CDR3 sequences, about 35% seen once. Input material: peripheral blood or thyroid tissue (not recorded which). The source is an adult man with Graves' hyperthyroidism. The chain has TRBV20-1 and TRBJ2-7; D not certain. CDR3 sequence: CSARATRYEQYF. CDR3 in DNA: TGCAGTGCTAGAGCGACAAGGTACGAGCAGTACTTC.